This TCR beta chain is drawn from a study of post-analysis software for immune sequencing data. Across the whole study: Recorded subtypes: relapsing-remitting, secondary progressive, progressive-relapsing; some patients unannotated. Findings and caveats of the study: The study found significantly lower normalized Chao1 diversity in multiple sclerosis patients than in controls. Patients carried five TRBV segments more frequently than controls did, and TRBV5-6, TRBV5-1 and TRBV20-1 were among them.

Prepared TCR beta cDNA libraries contained unique molecular identifiers. TCRdb called the PCR reads again in MiXCR, with one record for every CDR3 protein. Of 170,000 or so distinct CDR3 sequences in the sample, 25% to 35% are singletons; the top ten hold roughly 1.6%. With respect to this clonotype: Its cognate antigen is unknown.

The V end was cut by 0 bases, the J end by 0 bases, with 9 bases between. The length of the CDR3 is 17 residues. CDR1 and CDR2 (germline): MGHRA, YSYEKL. This chain links TRBV4-1 with TRBJ2-6; no definite D call. The sequence derives from a girl aged 10-17 years with multiple sclerosis. Sequenced input: blood. CDR3 nucleotide sequence: TGCGCCAGCAGCCAAGAACCCTCTCCCTCTGGGGCCAACGTCCTGACTTTC. Its translation is CASSQEPSPSGANVLTF.